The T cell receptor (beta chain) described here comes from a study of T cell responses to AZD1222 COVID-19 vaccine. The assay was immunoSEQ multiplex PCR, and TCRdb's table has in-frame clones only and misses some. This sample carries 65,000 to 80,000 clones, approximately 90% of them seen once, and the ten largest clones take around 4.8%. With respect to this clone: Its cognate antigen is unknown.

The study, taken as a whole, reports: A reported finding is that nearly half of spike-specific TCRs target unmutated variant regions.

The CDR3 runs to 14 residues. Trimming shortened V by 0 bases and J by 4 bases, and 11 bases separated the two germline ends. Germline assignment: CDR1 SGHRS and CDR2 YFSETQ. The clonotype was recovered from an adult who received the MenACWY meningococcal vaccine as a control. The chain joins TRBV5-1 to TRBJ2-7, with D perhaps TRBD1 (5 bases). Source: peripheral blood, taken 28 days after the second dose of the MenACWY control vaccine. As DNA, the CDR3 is TGCGCCAGCAGCTTGGGTTTGGGGCGTTACGAGCAGTACTTC. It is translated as CASSLGLGRYEQYF. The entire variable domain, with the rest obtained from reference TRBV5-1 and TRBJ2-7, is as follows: KAGVTQTPRYLIKTRGQQVTLSCSPISGHRSVSWYQQTPGQGLQFLFEYFSETQRNKGNFPGRFSGRQFSNSRSEMNVSTLELGDSALYLCASSLGLGRYEQYFGPGTRLTVT.